This T cell receptor beta chain was captured in a study of response to subunit inactivated influenza vaccine. Germline loops: CDR1 MNHEY, CDR2 SVGEGT. V lost 7 bases, J lost 6 bases, and 21 bases lay in between. The CDR3 is 15 amino acids. TCRdb analysed the RT-PCR reads with MiXCR anew, one entry per CDR3 protein. The data contain roughly 500,000 distinct CDR3 sequences, 16% of them singletons. The source of this sequence is a man aged 45-69 years who received an inactivated influenza vaccine. Sequenced here: CD4+ T cells sorted from PBMCs, sampled around 2 years after vaccination. V and J are TRBV6-2 or TRBV6-3 and TRBJ1-1; no definite D call. The CDR3 is CASTPTGRWLAEAFF. The DNA of the CDR3 is TGTGCCAGCACACCCACGGGCAGGTGGTTGGCTGAAGCTTTCTTT.